This entry lists 11 T cell receptor beta chains sequenced from one sample in a study of blood T cell repertoires in COVID-19. The table came from immunoSEQ multiplex PCR; TCRdb's copy has only in-frame clones and leaves some out. Seen here are about 350,000 clones, around 90% observed once, and the top ten hold roughly 3.3%. The sequencing sample was made of peripheral blood. The receptor source for this set is a woman under 30 who had recovered from COVID-19.

The chain uses TRBV5-6 and TRBJ2-2; D is unclear. The germline gives CDR1 SGHDT, CDR2 YYEEEE. With 4 bases removed from V and 0 bases from J, the gap between germline ends came to 13 bases. This CDR3 spans 16 amino acids. The CDR3 sequence: CASSRLAIANTGELFF. The CDR3 coding sequence is TGTGCCAGCAGCCGTCTCGCGATAGCGAACACCGGGGAGCTGTTTTTT.

V usage is TRBV6-6 and J usage is TRBJ1-2; D remains unclear. From germline, CDR1 is MNHNY and CDR2 SVGAGI (reference sequence). V dropped 9 bases and J dropped 5 bases, with 19 bases sitting between them. CDR3 size: 14 residues. The CDR3 sequence: CASRHLLSLYGYTF. The CDR3 DNA is TGTGCCAGTAGACACCTTTTGAGCCTATATGGCTACACCTTC.

This rearrangement joins TRBV19 to TRBJ1-2; no clear D. The V and J ends lost 3 bases and 1 base respectively, with 12 bases between them. The germline V gene encodes CDR1 LNHDA and CDR2 SQIVND (reference sequence). This CDR3 contains 15 residues. The CDR3 nucleotides are TGTGCCAGTAGTATGATCCAGGCGCGTAACTATGGCTACACCTTC. It yields the protein CASSMIQARNYGYTF.

The J gene is TRBJ2-1, the V gene TRBV29-1; 11 bases match TRBD2. Germline V gene sequence: CDR1 SQVTM, CDR2 ANQGSEA. This CDR3 comprises 13 residues. Losses at the gene ends were 4 bases for V and 12 bases for J; bases not matched to a gene: 8. The CDR3: CSVVTSGILRQFF. The DNA for the CDR3 is TGCAGCGTTGTGACTAGCGGGATTTTACGGCAGTTCTTC.

The chain is built from TRBV11-3 and TRBJ2-4, with D uncertain. Between the trimmed V and J ends, which lost 7 bases and 0 bases, there was a span of 13 bases. CDR1 is SGHNT, CDR2 YENEEA, per germline. The CDR3 spans 15 residues. DNA of the CDR3: TGTGCCAGCACGAGTCAACCTCTAGCCAAAAACATTCAGTACTTC. Protein: CASTSQPLAKNIQYF.

The gene calls are TRBV6-5 and TRBJ2-1; perhaps TRBD1 as D (5 bases). Trimming left V 5 bases short and J 4 bases short, with 15 bases between. Germline CDR1 is MNHEY and CDR2 is SVGAGI. The CDR3 is made up of 15 amino acids. The CDR3 region has the DNA TGTGCCAGCAGTCTAACCCAGGGCAGGTACAATGAGCAGTTCTTC. This gives the protein CASSLTQGRYNEQFF.

Written as DNA, the CDR3 is TGTGCCAGCAGTTACTCCGAGGGAGGGCAAGCTTTCTTT. This codes for CASSYSEGGQAFF. V is TRBV6-2 or TRBV6-3 and J is TRBJ1-1; D gene unclear. The CDR3 has 13 residues. V lost 0 bases and J lost 9, with 11 bases in between. CDR1 and CDR2 (germline): MNHEY, SVGEGT.

The chain has TRBV7-9 and TRBJ1-5, with TRBD1 as a possible D gene (5 bases). The V and J ends lost 2 bases and 5 bases respectively, with 10 bases between them. CDR1 SEHNR and CDR2 FQNEAQ come from the germline V gene (reference sequence). This CDR3 is built from 14 residues. CDR3 bases: TGTGCCAGCAGCTTAACGGGGGTAGATCAGCCCCAGCATTTT. This encodes CASSLTGVDQPQHF.

The chain has TRBV19 and TRBJ1-4; no definite D call. Germline V gene sequence: CDR1 LNHDA, CDR2 SQIVND (reference sequence). Deletions cut 2 bases from V and 0 bases from J, with 7 bases between. The CDR3 spans 15 residues. The CDR3 region has the DNA TGTGCCAGTAGTATAAATAGAGCAACTAATGAAAAACTGTTTTTT. This gives the protein CASSINRATNEKLFF.

The V and J genes are TRBV5-8 and TRBJ2-7, with a tentative D call TRBD1 (6 bases). Germline CDR1 is SGHTS and CDR2 is YDEGEE. The CDR3 spans 14 residues. Trimming removed 3 bases at V and 2 bases at J, with 12 bases between. Here the CDR3 DNA reads TGTGCCAGCAGCTCGAACAGGGTAACCTACGAGCAGTACGTC. Protein: CASSSNRVTYEQYV.

The chain combines TRBV5-4 with TRBJ2-7; no reliable D call. The CDR3 has 12 amino acids. Per germline, CDR1 SGHNT and CDR2 YYREEE (reference sequence). V was clipped by 4 bases and J by 5 bases, with 10 bases between them. For the CDR3, the DNA is TGTGCCAGCAGCCTTGGAACAGACGAGCAGTACGTC. Translating gives CASSLGTDEQYV.